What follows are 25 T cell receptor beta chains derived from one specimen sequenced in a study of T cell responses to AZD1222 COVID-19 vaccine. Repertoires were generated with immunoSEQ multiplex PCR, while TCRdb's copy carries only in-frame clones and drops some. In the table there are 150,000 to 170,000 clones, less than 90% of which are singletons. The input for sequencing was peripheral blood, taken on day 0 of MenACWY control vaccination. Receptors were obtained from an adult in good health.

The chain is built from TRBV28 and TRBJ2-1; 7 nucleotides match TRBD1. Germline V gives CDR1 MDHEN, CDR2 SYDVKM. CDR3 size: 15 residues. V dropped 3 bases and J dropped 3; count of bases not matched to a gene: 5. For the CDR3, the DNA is TGTGCCAGCAGTTTGGGACAGAACCTCTACAATGAGCAGTTCTTC. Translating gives CASSLGQNLYNEQFF.

CDR3 region: CASSLVHGYTGELFF. The CDR3 coding sequence is TGTGCCAGCAGCCTCGTCCACGGGTACACCGGGGAGCTGTTTTTT. The V and J genes are TRBV7-3 and TRBJ2-2; no firm D call. The CDR3 extends over 15 amino acids. Trimming cost V 5 bases and J 3 bases, with 13 bases left between them. Germline-derived CDR1 and CDR2 are SGHTA and FQGTGA.

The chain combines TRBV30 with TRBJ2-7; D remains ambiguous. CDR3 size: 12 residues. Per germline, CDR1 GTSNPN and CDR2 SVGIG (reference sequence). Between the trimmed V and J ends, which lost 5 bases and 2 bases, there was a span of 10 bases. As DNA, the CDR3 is TGTGCCTGGGGCCAAGGGCCCTACGAGCAGTACGTC. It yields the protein CAWGQGPYEQYV.

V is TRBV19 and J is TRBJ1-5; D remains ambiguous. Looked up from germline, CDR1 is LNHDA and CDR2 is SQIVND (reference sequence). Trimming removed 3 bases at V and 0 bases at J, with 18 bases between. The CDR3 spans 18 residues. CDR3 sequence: CASSMRLAELYSNQPQHF. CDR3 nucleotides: TGTGCCAGTAGTATGAGGTTGGCAGAGCTTTATAGCAATCAGCCCCAGCATTTT.

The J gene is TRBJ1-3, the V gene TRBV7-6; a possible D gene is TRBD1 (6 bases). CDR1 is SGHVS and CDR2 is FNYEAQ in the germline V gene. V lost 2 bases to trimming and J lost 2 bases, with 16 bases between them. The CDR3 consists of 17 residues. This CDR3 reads CASSLNRVSRAGNTIYF. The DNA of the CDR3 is TGTGCCAGCAGCTTAAACAGGGTCAGCCGCGCTGGAAACACCATATATTTT.

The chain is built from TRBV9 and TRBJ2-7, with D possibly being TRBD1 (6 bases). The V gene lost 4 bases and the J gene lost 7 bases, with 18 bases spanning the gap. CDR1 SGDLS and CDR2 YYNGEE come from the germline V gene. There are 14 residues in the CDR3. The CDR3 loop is CASSPWDIPGEQYF. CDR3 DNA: TGTGCCAGCAGCCCTTGGGACATCCCCGGTGAGCAGTACTTC.

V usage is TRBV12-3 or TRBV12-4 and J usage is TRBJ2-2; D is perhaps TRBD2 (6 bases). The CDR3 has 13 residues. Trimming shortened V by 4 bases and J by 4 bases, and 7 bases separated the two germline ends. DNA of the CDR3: TGTGCCAGCAGTTGGGGGGTCACCGGGGAGCTGTTTTTT. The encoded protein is CASSWGVTGELFF.

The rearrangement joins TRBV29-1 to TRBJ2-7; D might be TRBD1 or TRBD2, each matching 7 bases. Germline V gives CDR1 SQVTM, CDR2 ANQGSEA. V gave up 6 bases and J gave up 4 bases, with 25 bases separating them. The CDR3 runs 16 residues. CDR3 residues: CSVPPTRGGASYEQYV. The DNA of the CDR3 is TGCAGCGTCCCCCCAACCAGGGGGGGGGCGAGTTACGAGCAGTACGTC.

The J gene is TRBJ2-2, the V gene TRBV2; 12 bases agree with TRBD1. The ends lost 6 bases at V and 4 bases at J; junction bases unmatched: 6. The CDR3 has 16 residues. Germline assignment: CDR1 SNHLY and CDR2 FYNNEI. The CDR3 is CASRLGQGAITGELFF. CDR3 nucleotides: TGTGCCAGCAGGCTGGGACAGGGGGCGATCACCGGGGAGCTGTTTTTT.

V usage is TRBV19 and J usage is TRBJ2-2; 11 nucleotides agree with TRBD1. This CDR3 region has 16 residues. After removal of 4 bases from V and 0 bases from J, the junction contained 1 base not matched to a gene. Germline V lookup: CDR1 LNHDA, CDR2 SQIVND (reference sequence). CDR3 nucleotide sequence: TGTGCCAGTAGTAGGGGACAGGGGGCGAACACCGGGGAGCTGTTTTTT. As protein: CASSRGQGANTGELFF.

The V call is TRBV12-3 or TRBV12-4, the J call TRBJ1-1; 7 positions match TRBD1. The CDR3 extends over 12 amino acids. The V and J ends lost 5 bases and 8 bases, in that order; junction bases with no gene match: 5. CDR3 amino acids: CASSPQGPEAFF. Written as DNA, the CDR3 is TGTGCCAGCAGTCCACAGGGGCCCGAAGCTTTCTTT.

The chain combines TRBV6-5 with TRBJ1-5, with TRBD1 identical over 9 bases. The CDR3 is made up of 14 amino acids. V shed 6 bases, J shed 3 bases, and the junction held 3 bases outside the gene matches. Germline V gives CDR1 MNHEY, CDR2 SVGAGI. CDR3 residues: CASRGDRDNQPQHF. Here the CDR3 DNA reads TGTGCCAGCAGAGGGGACAGGGACAATCAGCCCCAGCATTTT.

This chain's CDR3 is CASSSGGNNEKLFF. DNA of the CDR3: TGTGCCAGCAGCTCCGGAGGGAATAATGAAAAACTGTTTTTT. The chain combines TRBV6-5 with TRBJ1-4; D not resolved. CDR1 and CDR2 from the germline V gene are MNHEY and SVGAGI. The germline V and J ends were trimmed by 6 bases and 4 bases, with 12 bases remaining between them. This CDR3 is built from 14 residues.

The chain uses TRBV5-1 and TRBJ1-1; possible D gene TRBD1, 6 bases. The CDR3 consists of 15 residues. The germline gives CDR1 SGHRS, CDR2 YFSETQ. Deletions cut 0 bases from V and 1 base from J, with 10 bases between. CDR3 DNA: TGCGCCAGCAGCTTGGTACAGGGTGGGAACACTGAAGCTTTCTTT. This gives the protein CASSLVQGGNTEAFF.

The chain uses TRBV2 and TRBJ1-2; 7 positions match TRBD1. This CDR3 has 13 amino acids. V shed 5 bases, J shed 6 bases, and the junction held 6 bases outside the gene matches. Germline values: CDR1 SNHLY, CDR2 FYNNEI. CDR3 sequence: CASSNSGGDGYTF. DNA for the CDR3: TGTGCCAGCAGTAATTCAGGGGGGGATGGCTACACCTTC.

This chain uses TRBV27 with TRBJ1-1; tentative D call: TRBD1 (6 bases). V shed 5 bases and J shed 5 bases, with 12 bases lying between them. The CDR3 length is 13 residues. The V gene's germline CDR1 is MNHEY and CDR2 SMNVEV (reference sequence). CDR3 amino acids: CASSLNRETEAFF. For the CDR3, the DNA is TGTGCCAGCAGTCTTAACAGGGAGACTGAAGCTTTCTTT.

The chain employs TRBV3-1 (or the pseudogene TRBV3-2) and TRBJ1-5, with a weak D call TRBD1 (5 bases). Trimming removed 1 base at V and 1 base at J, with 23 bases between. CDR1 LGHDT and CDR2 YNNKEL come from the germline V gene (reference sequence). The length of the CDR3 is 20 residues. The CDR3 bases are TGTGCCAGCAGCCAAGGGTCCCCGAAGCTCGGGGCGAGGAGCAATCAGCCCCAGCATTTT. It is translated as CASSQGSPKLGARSNQPQHF.

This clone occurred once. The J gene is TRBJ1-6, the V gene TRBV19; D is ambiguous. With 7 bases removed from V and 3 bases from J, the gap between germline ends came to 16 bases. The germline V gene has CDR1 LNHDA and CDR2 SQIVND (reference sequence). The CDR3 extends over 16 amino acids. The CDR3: CASTPTPGLYNSPLHF. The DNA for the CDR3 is TGTGCCAGTACCCCGACCCCGGGCCTCTATAATTCACCCCTCCACTTT.

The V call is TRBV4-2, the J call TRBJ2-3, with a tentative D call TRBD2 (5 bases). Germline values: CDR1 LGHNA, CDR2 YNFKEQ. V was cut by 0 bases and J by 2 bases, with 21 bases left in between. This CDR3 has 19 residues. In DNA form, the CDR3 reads TGTGCCAGCAGCCAAGATCCTCTCTTCGGGGAAAGAGTCACAGATACGCAGTATTTT. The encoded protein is CASSQDPLFGERVTDTQYF.

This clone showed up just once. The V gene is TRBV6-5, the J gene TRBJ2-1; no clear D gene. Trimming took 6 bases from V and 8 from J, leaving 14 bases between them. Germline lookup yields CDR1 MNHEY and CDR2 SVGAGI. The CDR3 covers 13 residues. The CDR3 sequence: CASRATPSDEQFF. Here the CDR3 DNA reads TGTGCCAGCAGGGCCACCCCATCGGATGAGCAGTTCTTC.

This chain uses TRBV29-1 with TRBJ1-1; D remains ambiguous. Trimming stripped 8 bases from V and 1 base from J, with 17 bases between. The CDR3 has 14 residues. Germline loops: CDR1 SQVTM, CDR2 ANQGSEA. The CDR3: CSLKLRSPNTEAFF. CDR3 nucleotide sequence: TGCAGCCTAAAGTTGAGGTCACCGAACACTGAAGCTTTCTTT.

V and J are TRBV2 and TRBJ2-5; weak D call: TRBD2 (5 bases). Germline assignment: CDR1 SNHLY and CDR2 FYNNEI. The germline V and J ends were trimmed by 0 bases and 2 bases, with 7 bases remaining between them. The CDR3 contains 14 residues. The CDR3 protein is CASSEARGQETQYF. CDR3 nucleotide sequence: TGTGCCAGCAGTGAAGCGCGCGGGCAAGAGACCCAGTACTTC.

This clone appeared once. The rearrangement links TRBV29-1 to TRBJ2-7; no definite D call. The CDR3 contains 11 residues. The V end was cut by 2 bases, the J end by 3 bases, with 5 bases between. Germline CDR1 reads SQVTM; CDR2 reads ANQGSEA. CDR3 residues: CSVERDYEQYF. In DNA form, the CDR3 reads TGCAGCGTTGAAAGGGACTACGAGCAGTACTTC.

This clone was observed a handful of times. The CDR3 here is CASSFTSVSYEQYF. As DNA, the CDR3 is TGTGCCAGCAGCTTTACTAGCGTATCCTACGAGCAGTACTTC. V gene TRBV7-2 combines with J gene TRBJ2-7; 7 positions match TRBD2. After removal of 3 bases from V and 1 base from J, the junction contained 3 bases not matched to a gene. Germline CDR1 reads SGHTA; CDR2 reads FQGNSA. The CDR3 loop spans 14 amino acids.

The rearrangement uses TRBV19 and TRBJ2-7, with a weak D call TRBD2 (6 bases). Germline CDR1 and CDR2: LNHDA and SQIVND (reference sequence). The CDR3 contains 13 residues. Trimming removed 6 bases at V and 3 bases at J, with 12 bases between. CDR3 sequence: CASSRVGSYEQYF. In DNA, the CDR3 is TGTGCCAGTAGCCGAGTCGGGAGCTACGAGCAGTACTTC.